The clone carrying this TCR beta chain was recorded a few times. Its specificity is unknown. There were healthy Caucasian individuals from Russia, aged 6 to 90, serving as donors. The data were taken from a study of blood T cells in healthy people across ages. Study results and caveats: Higher diversity and more naive CD4+ cells were features of long-lived donors, compared to aged donors.

Combining a sample-barcoded 5' primer with a J-beta primer mix, a second PCR ran for roughly 6 to 12 cycles. The template-switch adaptor was a 5' adaptor with 12 random nucleotides. It tagged each cDNA molecule. MiXCR, run by TCRdb on the 5' RACE reads, gives a single entry per CDR3 protein. The sample has more than 500,000 distinct CDR3 sequences, roughly 28% seen once; the top ten hold approximately 17%. The ends lost 4 bases at V and 11 bases at J; junction bases unmatched: 14. Germline-derived CDR1 and CDR2 are DFQATT and SNEGSKA (reference sequence). CDR3 length: 14 residues. The sequence derives from a woman between 65 and 79 years old in good health. Sequencing used blood. The V call is TRBV20-1, the J call TRBJ2-4; 7 bases are shared with TRBD2. The CDR3 region has the DNA TGCAGTGCTATGAACCCCGGGGGGTTAAAGGTTCAGTACTTC. Its translation: CSAMNPGGLKVQYF.